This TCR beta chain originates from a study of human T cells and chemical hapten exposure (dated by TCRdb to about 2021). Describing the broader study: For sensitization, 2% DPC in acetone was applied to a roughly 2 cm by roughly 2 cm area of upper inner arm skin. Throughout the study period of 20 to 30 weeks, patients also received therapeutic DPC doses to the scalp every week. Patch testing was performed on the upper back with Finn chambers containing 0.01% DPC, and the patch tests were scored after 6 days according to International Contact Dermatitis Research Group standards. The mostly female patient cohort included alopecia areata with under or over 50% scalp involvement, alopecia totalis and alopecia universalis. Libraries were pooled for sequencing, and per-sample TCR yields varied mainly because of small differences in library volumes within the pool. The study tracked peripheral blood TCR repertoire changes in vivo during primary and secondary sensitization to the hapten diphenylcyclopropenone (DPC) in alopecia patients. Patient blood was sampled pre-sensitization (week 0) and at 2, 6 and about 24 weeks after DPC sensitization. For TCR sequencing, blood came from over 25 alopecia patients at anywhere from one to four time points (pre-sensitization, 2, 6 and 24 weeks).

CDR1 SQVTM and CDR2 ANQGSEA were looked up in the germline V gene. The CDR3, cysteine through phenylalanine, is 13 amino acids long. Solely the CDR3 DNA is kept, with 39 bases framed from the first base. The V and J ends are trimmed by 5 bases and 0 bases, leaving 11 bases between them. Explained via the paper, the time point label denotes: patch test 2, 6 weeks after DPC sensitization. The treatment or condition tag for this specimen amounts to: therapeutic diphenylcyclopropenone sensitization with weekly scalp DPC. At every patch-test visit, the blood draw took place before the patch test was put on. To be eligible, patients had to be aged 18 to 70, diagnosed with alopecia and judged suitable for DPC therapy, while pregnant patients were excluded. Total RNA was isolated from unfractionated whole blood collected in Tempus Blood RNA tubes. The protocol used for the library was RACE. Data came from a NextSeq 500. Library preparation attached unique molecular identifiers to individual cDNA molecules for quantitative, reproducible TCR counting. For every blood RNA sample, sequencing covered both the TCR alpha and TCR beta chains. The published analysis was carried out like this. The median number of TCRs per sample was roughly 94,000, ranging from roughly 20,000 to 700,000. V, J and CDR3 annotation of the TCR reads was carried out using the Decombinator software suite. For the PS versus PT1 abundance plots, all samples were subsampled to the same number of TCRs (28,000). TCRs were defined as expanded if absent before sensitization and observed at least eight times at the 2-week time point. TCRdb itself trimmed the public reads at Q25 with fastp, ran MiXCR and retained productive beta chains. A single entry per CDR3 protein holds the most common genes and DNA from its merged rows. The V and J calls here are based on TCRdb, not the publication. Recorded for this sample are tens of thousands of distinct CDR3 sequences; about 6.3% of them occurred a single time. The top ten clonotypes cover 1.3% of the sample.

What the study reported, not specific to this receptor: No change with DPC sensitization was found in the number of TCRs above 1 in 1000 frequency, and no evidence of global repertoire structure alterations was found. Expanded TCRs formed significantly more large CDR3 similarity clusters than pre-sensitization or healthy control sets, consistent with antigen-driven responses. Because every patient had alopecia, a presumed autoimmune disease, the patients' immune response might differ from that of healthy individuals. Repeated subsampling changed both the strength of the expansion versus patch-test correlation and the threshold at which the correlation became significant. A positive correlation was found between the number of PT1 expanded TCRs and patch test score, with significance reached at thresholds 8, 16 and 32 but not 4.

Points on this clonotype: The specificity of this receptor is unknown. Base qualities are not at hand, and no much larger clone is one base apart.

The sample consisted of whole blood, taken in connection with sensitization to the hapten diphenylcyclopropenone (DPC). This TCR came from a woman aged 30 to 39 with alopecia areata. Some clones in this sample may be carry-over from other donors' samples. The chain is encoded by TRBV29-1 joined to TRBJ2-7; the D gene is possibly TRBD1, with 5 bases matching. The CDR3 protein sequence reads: CSVSTGRSYEQYF. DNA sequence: TGCAGCGTTTCTACAGGACGCTCCTACGAGCAGTACTTC.